This T cell receptor (beta chain) was documented in a study of shared clonotypes between healthy human individuals. General study findings and limits: Generation probability values for non-shared clonotypes were lower than those for clonotypes shared by all four donors. A few donors held about 5% of naive CD4 clonotypes in common.

Points on this clone: The target antigen is unknown.

Clones were read by immunoSEQ multiplex PCR, and TCRdb kept only the in-frame ones, dropping some. The sample lists roughly 1,500,000 clones, around 98.5% occurring once. V lost 4 bases, J lost 1 base, and 14 bases lay in between. The CDR3 runs 15 residues. Germline CDR1 reads SGHTA; CDR2 reads FQGNSA. The specimen was naive CD4+ T cells sorted from blood. The subset: CD45RA+ positively selected. V gene TRBV7-2 combines with J gene TRBJ2-7, with D unclear. The receptor was derived from a man in his thirties or forties in good health. DNA for the CDR3: TGTGCCAGCAGCTCGCCGGTGGCCAGGTCCTACGAGCAGTACTTC. Protein product: CASSSPVARSYEQYF.